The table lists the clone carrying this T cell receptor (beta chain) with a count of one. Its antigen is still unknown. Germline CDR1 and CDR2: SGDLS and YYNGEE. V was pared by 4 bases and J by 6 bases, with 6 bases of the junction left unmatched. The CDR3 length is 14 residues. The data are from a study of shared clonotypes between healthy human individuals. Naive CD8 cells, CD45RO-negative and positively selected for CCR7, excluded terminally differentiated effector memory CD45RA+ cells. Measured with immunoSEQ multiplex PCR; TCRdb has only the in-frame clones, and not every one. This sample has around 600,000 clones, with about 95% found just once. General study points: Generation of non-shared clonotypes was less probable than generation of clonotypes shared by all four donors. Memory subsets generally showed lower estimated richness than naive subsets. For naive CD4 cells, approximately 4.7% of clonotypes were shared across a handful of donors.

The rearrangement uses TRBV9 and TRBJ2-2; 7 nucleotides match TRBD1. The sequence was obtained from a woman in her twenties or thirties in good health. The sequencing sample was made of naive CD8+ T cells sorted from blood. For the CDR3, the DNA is TGTGCCAGCAGCTCAACAGGGGTTTCCGGGGAGCTGTTTTTT. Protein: CASSSTGVSGELFF.